The 9 T cell receptor beta chains below were found in one sample sequenced in a study of T cell repertoires in aging, cancer and after chemotherapy. TRB rearrangements spanning V, D and J were amplified using mixed TRB-A/B primers. One entry per CDR3 protein results from TCRdb running MiXCR on the multiplex PCR reads. In the table there are about 10,000 distinct CDR3 sequences, 37% of which are singletons. TCR beta rearrangements were amplified from peripheral blood genomic DNA. Sequenced material: blood. Receptors originate from a human donor in good health.

The J gene is TRBJ2-6, the V gene TRBV27; the D is unclear. V was clipped by 6 bases and J by 3 bases, with 15 bases between them. Germline values: CDR1 MNHEY, CDR2 SMNVEV (reference sequence). The CDR3 length is 16 residues. CDR3 coding DNA: TGTGCCAGCAGCGCCGGCCTTAGGGTTGGGGCCAACGTCCTGACTTTC. Its translation: CASSAGLRVGANVLTF.

On this clonotype itself: A much bigger clone sits one base away, suggesting this may be a read error. This chain links TRBV11-1 with TRBJ1-4, with no clear D. The CDR3 is made up of 12 amino acids. Germline V gene data show CDR1 as SGHAT and CDR2 as FQDESV (reference sequence). The CDR3: CASSLAGERLFF. In nucleotides, the CDR3 is TGTGCCAGCAGCTTAGCGGGAGAAAGACTGTTTTTT.

Written as DNA, the CDR3 is TGTGCCAGCAGTGAGAGGGAGACAGATACGCAGTATTTT. It yields the protein CASSERETDTQYF. The chain has TRBV6-4 and TRBJ2-3, with D possibly matching TRBD2 (5 bases). The CDR3 is made up of 13 amino acids. The germline CDR1 and CDR2 sequences are MRHNA and SNTAGT. Trimming removed 3 bases at V and 3 bases at J, with 7 bases between.

The genes are TRBV27 and TRBJ2-1; D unclear. CDR3 length: 13 residues. V dropped 4 bases and J dropped 1 base, with 5 bases sitting between them. CDR1 is MNHEY and CDR2 is SMNVEV in the germline V gene (reference sequence). The CDR3 coding sequence is TGTGCCAGCAGTTCCAGGTCCTACAATGAGCAGTTCTTC. The encoded protein is CASSSRSYNEQFF.

This clonotype was counted once. The chain recombines TRBV21-1 with TRBJ1-1. TRBV21-1 is a documented pseudogene. The CDR3 runs to 15 residues. CDR3 in amino acids: CASSKALAGGAEAFF. Written as DNA, the CDR3 is TGTGCCAGCAGCAAAGCGCTGGCAGGAGGGGCTGAAGCTTTCTTT.

By frequency in the sample, this clonotype is medium-sized. V usage is TRBV29-1 and J usage is TRBJ2-4, with D perhaps TRBD1 (5 bases). Per germline, CDR1 SQVTM and CDR2 ANQGSEA. This CDR3 has 13 residues. Trimming took 7 bases from V and 0 from J, leaving 10 bases between them. DNA of the CDR3: TGCAGCGCGCTAGGGGTAGCCAAAAACATTCAGTACTTC. Translated, it gives CSALGVAKNIQYF.

The chain recombines TRBV18 with TRBJ2-6; D not certain. The CDR3 sequence is 15 residues long. Germline V gene sequence: CDR1 KGHSH, CDR2 LQKENI. Deletions cut 6 bases from V and 0 bases from J, with 9 bases between. The CDR3 is CASSQTDSGANVLTF. In nucleotides, the CDR3 is TGTGCCAGCTCCCAGACGGACTCTGGGGCCAACGTCCTGACTTTC. Full variable domain (rest looked up from reference TRBV18 and TRBJ2-6): NAGVMQNPRHLVRRRGQEARLRCSPMKGHSHVYWYRQLPEEGLKFMVYLQKENIIDESGMPKERFSAEFPKEGPSILRIQQVVRGDSAAYFCASSQTDSGANVLTFGAGSRLTVL.

This chain joins TRBV30 and TRBJ2-1; D uncertain. Germline V gene sequence: CDR1 GTSNPN, CDR2 SVGIG (reference sequence). Trimming shortened V by 0 bases and J by 4 bases, and 16 bases separated the two germline ends. CDR3 length: 16 residues. CDR3 region: CAWSVEAFGDYNEQFF. The CDR3 DNA reads TGTGCCTGGAGTGTAGAGGCCTTTGGGGATTACAATGAGCAGTTCTTC.

By share, this clonotype counts as medium-sized (0.01 to 0.1%). This sequence joins TRBV6-2 or TRBV6-3 and TRBJ2-6; D is undetermined. Germline V gene sequence: CDR1 MNHEY, CDR2 SVGEGT. Trimming stripped 2 bases from V and 0 bases from J, with 2 bases between. The CDR3 runs 14 residues. CDR3 sequence (DNA): TGTGCCAGCAGTTACAACTCTGGGGCCAACGTCCTGACTTTC. It specifies CASSYNSGANVLTF.